A single count supports the clone carrying this T cell receptor (beta chain). Its target is not known. Samples came from axillary lymph nodes draining the breast cancer. The entry originates in a study of breast tumors, draining lymph nodes, adjacent tissues. Study results and limitations: The lymph node origin of tumor T cells was framed as consistent with a hypothesis, not demonstrated. Compared with lymph nodes, tumors were less diverse; compared with nontumor tissue, more. Tumor and nontumor repertoires were significantly more similar in luminal-like than in basal-like breast cancer.

One entry per CDR3 protein, called by TCRdb with MiXCR from the multiplex PCR reads. Among approximately 210,000 distinct CDR3 sequences listed, 32% were seen once. The CDR3 is 15 residues long. V lost 6 bases to trimming and J lost 1 base, with 12 bases between them. Per the germline V gene, CDR1 is SEHNR and CDR2 is FQNEAQ (reference sequence). The source material was axillary lymph node tissue. The source is a female donor with breast cancer. Some clones in this sample may be carry-over from other donors' samples. V gene TRBV7-9 combines with J gene TRBJ1-4; D gene ambiguous. The CDR3 here is CASSSSGVTNEKLFF. CDR3 nucleotide sequence: TGTGCCAGCAGTTCAAGCGGGGTAACTAATGAAAAACTGTTTTTT.